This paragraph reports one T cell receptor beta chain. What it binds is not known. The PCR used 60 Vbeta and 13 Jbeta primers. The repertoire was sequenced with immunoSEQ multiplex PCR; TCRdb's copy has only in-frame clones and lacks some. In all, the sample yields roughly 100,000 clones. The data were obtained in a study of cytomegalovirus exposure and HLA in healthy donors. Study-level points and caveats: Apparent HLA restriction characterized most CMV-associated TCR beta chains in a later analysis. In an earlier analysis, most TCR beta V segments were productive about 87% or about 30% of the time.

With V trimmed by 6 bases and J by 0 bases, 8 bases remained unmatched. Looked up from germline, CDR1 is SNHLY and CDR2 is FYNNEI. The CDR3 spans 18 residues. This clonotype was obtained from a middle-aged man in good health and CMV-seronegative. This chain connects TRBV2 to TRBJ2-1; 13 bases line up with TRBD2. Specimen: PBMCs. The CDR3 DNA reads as TGTGCCAGCAGCAGACTAGCGGGGGGCCCGAGCTCCTACAATGAGCAGTTCTTC. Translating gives CASSRLAGGPSSYNEQFF.